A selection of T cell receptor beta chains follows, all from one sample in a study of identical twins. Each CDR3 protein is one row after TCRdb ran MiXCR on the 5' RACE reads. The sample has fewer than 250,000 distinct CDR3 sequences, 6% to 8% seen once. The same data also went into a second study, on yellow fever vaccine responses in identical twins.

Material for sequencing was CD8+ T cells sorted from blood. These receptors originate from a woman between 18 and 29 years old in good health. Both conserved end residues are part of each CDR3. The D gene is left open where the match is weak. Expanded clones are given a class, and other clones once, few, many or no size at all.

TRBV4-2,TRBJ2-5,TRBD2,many,TGTGCCAGCAGCCCTCTCACCGGGACTAGCGGGACCCAGTACTTC,CASSPLTGTSGTQYF
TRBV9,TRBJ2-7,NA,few,TGTGCCAGCAGCGTAGGTAATTCTCCCTACGAGCAGTACTTC,CASSVGNSPYEQYF
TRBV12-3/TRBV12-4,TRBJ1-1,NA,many,TGTGCCAGCACCTTGGGCGGTAACGCTTTCTTT,CASTLGGNAFF
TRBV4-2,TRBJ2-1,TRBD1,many,TGTGCCAGCAGCCAAGAAGGACAGGACGGCGATGAGCAGTTCTTC,CASSQEGQDGDEQFF
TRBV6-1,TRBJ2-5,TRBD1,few,TGTGCCAGCAGTAATACAGGGGGCAGGGAGACCCAGTACTTC,CASSNTGGRETQYF
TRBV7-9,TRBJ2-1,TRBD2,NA,TGTGCCAGCAAGTTCCGAGCGGGAGACCATGAGCAGTTCTTC,CASKFRAGDHEQFF
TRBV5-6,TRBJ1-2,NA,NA,TGTGCCAGCAGAGAACAGGGAAGCTATGGCTACACCTTC,CASREQGSYGYTF
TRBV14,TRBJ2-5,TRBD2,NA,TGTGCCAGCAGCCAAGAAGGGAGGGAGAGCGTTGTAGAGACCCAGTACTTC,CASSQEGRESVVETQYF
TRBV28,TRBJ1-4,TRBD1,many,TGTGCCAGCAGTTCACCCACAGGGGTGGAAGAAAAACTGTTTTTT,CASSSPTGVEEKLFF
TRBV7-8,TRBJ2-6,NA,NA,TGTGCCAGCACCGAACGTAGTAGCTCTGGGGCCAACGTCCTGACTTTC,CASTERSSSGANVLTF
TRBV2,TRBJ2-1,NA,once,TGTGCCAGCAGTGAAGAGGCAGTTCCCTCGTATGCTGGGGAGCAGTTCTTC,CASSEEAVPSYAGEQFF
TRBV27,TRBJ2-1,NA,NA,TGTGCCAGCAGAACTGACTACAATGAGCAGTTCTTC,CASRTDYNEQFF
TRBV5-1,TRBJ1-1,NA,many,TGCGCCAGCAGCTTTTGGGCAGATGTGAACACTGAAGCTTTCTTT,CASSFWADVNTEAFF
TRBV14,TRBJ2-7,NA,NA,TGTGCCAGCAGCCAAGCAGGGAACAGGGTCTCCTACGAGCAGTACTTC,CASSQAGNRVSYEQYF
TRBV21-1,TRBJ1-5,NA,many,TGTGCCAGCCCTAATCGGACAGAAGGCAATCAGCCCCAGCATTTT,CASPNRTEGNQPQHF
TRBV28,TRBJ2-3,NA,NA,TGTGCCAGCAGTTTCCGTCCGGTCACAGATACGCAGTATTTT,CASSFRPVTDTQYF
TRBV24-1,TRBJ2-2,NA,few,TGTGCCACCAGTGATTCCATGGACACCGGGGAGCTGTTTTTT,CATSDSMDTGELFF
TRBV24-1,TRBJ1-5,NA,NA,TGTGCCACCAGCCCCAGGGAGCGCAATCAGCCCCAGCATTTT,CATSPRERNQPQHF
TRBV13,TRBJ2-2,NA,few,TGTGCCAGCAGTTTAAGCGGGCGGTCCGGGGAGCTGTTTTTT,CASSLSGRSGELFF
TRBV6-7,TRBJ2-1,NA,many,TGTGCCAGCAGTTACCCCATGGCTAGCTCGAATGAGCAGTTCTTC,CASSYPMASSNEQFF
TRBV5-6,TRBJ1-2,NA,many,TGTGCCAGCAGCTTTGGGGGTCGGCCGGGCTTAGTCGATGGCTACACCTTC,CASSFGGRPGLVDGYTF
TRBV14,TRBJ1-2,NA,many,TGTGCCAGCAGCCAAGGGGCACTGGAGGGGCCTAACTATGGCTACACCTTC,CASSQGALEGPNYGYTF
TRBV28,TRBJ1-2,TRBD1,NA,TGTGCCAGCAGTGAAATAAGACAGGGTGGCTATGGCTACACCTTC,CASSEIRQGGYGYTF
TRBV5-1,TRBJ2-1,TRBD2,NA,TGCGCCAGCAGCTTGGGTAGCGGGAGGGTTGAGCAGTTCTTC,CASSLGSGRVEQFF
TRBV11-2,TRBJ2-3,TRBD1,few,TGTGCCAGCAGCTCCCTAGGACAGGAGTACACAGATACGCAGTATTTT,CASSSLGQEYTDTQYF
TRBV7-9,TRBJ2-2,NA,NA,TGTGTCAGCATCTACAACAGTGACACCGGGGAGCTGTTTTTT,CVSIYNSDTGELFF
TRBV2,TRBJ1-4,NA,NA,TGTGCCAGCAGTGGACAACTGGAGAATGAAAAACTGTTTTTT,CASSGQLENEKLFF
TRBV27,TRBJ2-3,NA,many,TGTGCCAGCAGTTTGGTGCGGAGCCGCACAGATACGCAGTATTTT,CASSLVRSRTDTQYF
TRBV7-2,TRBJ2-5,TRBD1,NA,TGTGCCAGCAGCTTAGTTGACAGGGTCTCAGAGACCCAGTACTTC,CASSLVDRVSETQYF
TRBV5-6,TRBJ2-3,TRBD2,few,TGTGCCAGCAGCTTGGTCGGGAGGACAGATACGCAGTATTTT,CASSLVGRTDTQYF
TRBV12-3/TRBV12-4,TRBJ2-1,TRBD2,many,TGTGCCAGCAGTGGGACTAGCGGGGGGAGCTCCTACAATGAGCAGTTCTTC,CASSGTSGGSSYNEQFF
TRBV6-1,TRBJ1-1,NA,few,TGTGCCAGCAGTGAAATACAGAGGGACACTGAAGCTTTCTTT,CASSEIQRDTEAFF
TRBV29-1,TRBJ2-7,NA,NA,TGCAGCGTTGCACAGTCGGGGGCCTACGAGCAGTACTTC,CSVAQSGAYEQYF
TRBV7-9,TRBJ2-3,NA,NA,TGTGCCAGCAGCGGGTCCGGGACAAACAGCACAGATACGCAGTATTTT,CASSGSGTNSTDTQYF
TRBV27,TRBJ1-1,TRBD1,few,TGTGCCAGCAGCGACAGGGGGCTGGGCACTGAAGCTTTCTTT,CASSDRGLGTEAFF
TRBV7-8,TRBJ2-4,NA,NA,TGTGCCAGCAGCACCCTACCGTGGTCCAAAAACATTCAGTACTTC,CASSTLPWSKNIQYF
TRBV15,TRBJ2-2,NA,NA,TGTGCCATCGGGGAGGCGAACACCGGGGAGCTGTTTTTT,CAIGEANTGELFF
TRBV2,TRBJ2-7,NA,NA,TGTGCCAGCAGTAATTGGGACTTTTCCTACGAGCAGTACTTC,CASSNWDFSYEQYF
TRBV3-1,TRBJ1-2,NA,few,TGTGCCAGCAGCCAAGATTGGGGGAGAAACTATGGCTACACCTTC,CASSQDWGRNYGYTF
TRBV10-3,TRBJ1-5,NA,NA,TGTGCCATCAGTGAGTACCATCTCACAGATAGCAATCAGCCCCAGCATTTT,CAISEYHLTDSNQPQHF
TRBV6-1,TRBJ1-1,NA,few,TGTGCCAGCAATCGGGGGCTGGACACTGAAGCTTTCTTT,CASNRGLDTEAFF
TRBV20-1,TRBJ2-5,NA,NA,TGCAGTGCTAGAGATCTGGAGCACCAAGAGACCCAGTACTTC,CSARDLEHQETQYF
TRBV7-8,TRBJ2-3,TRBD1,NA,TGTGCCAGCAGCTTAGCGGGACAGGGGCGCGAGGATACGCAGTATTTT,CASSLAGQGREDTQYF
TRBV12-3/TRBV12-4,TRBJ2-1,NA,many,TGTGCCAGCAGTTTAGGGTCAGGGGATTACAATGAGCAGTTCTTC,CASSLGSGDYNEQFF
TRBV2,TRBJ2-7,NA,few,TGTGCCAGCAGTGTACGGCGGGGGCCTGGGAGCTCCTACGAGCAGTACTTC,CASSVRRGPGSSYEQYF
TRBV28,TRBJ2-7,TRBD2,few,TGTGCCAGCTCCCCGCTAGCGGGAGTATCCTACGAGCAGTACTTC,CASSPLAGVSYEQYF
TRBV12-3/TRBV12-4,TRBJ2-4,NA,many,TGTGCCAGCAGCCCGGACGGGACATCCAAAAACATTCAGTACTTC,CASSPDGTSKNIQYF
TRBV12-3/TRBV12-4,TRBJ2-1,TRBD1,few,TGTGCCATCTCCGGGACAGGGTCCTACAATGAGCAGTTCTTC,CAISGTGSYNEQFF
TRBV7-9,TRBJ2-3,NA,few,TGTGCCAGCAGCCAGGTGGGGGGACAAAACACAGATACGCAGTATTTT,CASSQVGGQNTDTQYF
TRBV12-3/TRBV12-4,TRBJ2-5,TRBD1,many,TGTGCCAGCAGTCCCCGGACAGGGGAAGAGACCCAGTACTTC,CASSPRTGEETQYF
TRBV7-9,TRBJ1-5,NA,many,TGTGCCAGCAGCCAAGGCTCTTACAATCAGCCCCAGCATTTT,CASSQGSYNQPQHF
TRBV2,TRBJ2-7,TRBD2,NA,TGTGCCTTCTGTTTTATGGTGGTAGCGGGAGAACCGGACTACGAGCAGTACTTC,CAFCFMVVAGEPDYEQYF
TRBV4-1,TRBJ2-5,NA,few,TGCGCCAGCAGCCCGAGCAGGGCGCGAGAGACCCAGTACTTC,CASSPSRARETQYF
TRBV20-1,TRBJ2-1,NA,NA,TGCAGTGCCCTCTCGGGGAACGCGGGGTCCAATGAGCAGTTCTTC,CSALSGNAGSNEQFF
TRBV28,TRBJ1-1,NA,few,TGTGCCAGCAGCGGGGCCCTCGGGGGGCTGGGCACTGAAGCTTTCTTT,CASSGALGGLGTEAFF
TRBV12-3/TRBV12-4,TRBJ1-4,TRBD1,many,TGTGCCAGCACCACCGACAGGGCGAATGAAAAACTGTTTTTT,CASTTDRANEKLFF
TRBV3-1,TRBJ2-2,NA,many,TGTGCCAGCAGCATAGTCAGTGGTTCCGGGGAGCTGTTTTTT,CASSIVSGSGELFF
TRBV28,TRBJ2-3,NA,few,TGTGCCAGCAGTCCACGGGACACGGAGAGCACAGATACGCAGTATTTT,CASSPRDTESTDTQYF